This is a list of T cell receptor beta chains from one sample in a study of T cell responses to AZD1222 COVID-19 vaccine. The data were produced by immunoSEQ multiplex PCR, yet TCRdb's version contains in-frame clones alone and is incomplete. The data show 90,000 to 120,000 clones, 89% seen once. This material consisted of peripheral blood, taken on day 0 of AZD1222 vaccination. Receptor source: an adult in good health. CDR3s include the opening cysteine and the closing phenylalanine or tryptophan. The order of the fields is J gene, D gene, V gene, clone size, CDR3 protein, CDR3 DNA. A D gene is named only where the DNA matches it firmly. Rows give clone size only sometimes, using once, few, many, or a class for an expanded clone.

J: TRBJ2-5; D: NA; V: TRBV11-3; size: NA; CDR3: CASSFGRSWGETQYF; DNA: TGTGCCAGCAGCTTTGGACGCTCTTGGGGAGAGACCCAGTACTTC
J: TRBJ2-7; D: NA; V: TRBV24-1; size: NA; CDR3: CATSEASGTYPYEQYF; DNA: TGTGCCACCAGTGAAGCCTCCGGGACCTACCCCTACGAGCAGTACTTC
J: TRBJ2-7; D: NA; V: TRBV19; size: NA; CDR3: CASTSGGNGEQYF; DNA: TGTGCCAGTACCTCTGGGGGTAACGGCGAGCAGTACTTC
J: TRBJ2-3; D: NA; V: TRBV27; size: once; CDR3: CASSYGMVADTQYF; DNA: TGTGCCAGCAGTTATGGTATGGTGGCAGATACGCAGTATTTT
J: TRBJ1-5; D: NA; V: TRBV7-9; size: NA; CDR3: CASSGGTDRSNQPQHF; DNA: TGTGCCAGCAGCGGAGGCACTGACAGGTCGAATCAGCCCCAGCATTTT
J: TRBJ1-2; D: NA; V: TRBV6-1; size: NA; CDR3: CASSDGGGLGYTF; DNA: TGTGCCAGCAGTGATGGGGGGGGCTTGGGCTACACCTTC
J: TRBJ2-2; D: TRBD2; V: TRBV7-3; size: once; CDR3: CASSSSGSGRANTGELFF; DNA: TGTGCCAGCAGCTCAAGCGGTAGCGGGAGGGCTAACACCGGGGAGCTGTTTTTT
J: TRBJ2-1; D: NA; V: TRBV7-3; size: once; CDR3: CASSPSGAGIYNEQFF; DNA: TGTGCCAGCAGCCCCTCAGGGGCGGGTATCTACAATGAGCAGTTCTTC
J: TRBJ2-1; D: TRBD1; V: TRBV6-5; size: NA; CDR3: CASRGGDRGFNEQFF; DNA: TGTGCCAGCAGGGGCGGGGACAGGGGGTTCAATGAGCAGTTCTTC
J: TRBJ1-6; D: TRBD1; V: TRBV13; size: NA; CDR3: CASSPGQYNSPLHF; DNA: TGTGCCAGCAGCCCGGGACAGTATAATTCACCCCTCCACTTT
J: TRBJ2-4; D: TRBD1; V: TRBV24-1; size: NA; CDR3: CATSDSGTGEAKNIQYF; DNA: TGTGCCACCAGTGACTCCGGGACAGGGGAGGCCAAAAACATTCAGTACTTC
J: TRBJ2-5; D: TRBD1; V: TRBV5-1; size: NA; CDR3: CASSTPGTGEETQYF; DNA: TGCGCCAGCAGTACTCCCGGGACAGGGGAAGAGACCCAGTACTTC
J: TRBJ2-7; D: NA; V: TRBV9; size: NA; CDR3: CASSAPNSPYEQYF; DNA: TGTGCCAGCAGCGCCCCGAACAGCCCCTACGAGCAGTACTTC
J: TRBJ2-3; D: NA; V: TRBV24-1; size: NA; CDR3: CATLGAEGGDTQYF; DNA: TGTGCCACGCTAGGAGCGGAGGGGGGAGATACGCAGTATTTT
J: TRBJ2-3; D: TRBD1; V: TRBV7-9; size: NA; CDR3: CASSPGQTNTDTQYF; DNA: TGTGCCAGCAGCCCGGGACAGACCAACACAGATACGCAGTATTTT
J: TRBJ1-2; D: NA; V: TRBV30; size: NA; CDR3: CAWSVKGQPNYGYTF; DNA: TGTGCCTGGAGTGTAAAAGGACAGCCTAATTATGGCTACACCTTC